The 25 T cell receptor beta chains below all came from one sample that was sequenced in a study of identical twins. TCRdb re-analysed the 5' RACE reads in MiXCR, keeping a single row per CDR3 protein. The sample yields some 760,000 distinct CDR3 sequences, roughly 20% seen once. The same specimen was also included in a second study, on T cells expressing NK-cell markers.

The specimen was PBMCs. These receptors were obtained from a woman aged 18-30 years in good health.

The rearrangement joins TRBV5-5 to TRBJ1-2; TRBD1 matches 10 bases. Trimming at V came to 0 bases and at J to 0 bases, leaving 2 bases not matched to a gene. The length of the CDR3 is 16 residues. CDR1 is SGHKS and CDR2 is YYEKEE in the germline V gene (reference sequence). The CDR3 loop is CASSLGQGAPNYGYTF. CDR3 DNA sequence: TGTGCCAGCAGCTTGGGACAGGGGGCGCCTAACTATGGCTACACCTTC.

The genes are TRBV7-2 and TRBJ2-4; the D gene is possibly TRBD1 (6 bases). Germline V lookup: CDR1 SGHTA, CDR2 FQGNSA. Between the trimmed V and J ends, which lost 5 bases and 1 base, there was a span of 18 bases. This CDR3 region has 17 residues. The CDR3 reads CASSIQGGGTAKNIQYF. As DNA, the CDR3 is TGTGCCAGCAGCATTCAAGGGGGTGGAACGGCCAAAAACATTCAGTACTTC.

The chain carries TRBV6-5 and TRBJ2-7; tentative D call: TRBD2 (6 bases). V gave up 8 bases and J gave up 4 bases, with 18 bases separating them. There are 14 residues in the CDR3. Germline values: CDR1 MNHEY, CDR2 SVGAGI. CDR3 sequence reads: CASSSVGGGYEQYF. In DNA form, the CDR3 reads TGTGCCAGCTCCAGCGTGGGGGGTGGGTACGAGCAGTACTTC.

This clonotype was seen a few times. The chain uses TRBV12-3 or TRBV12-4 and TRBJ2-3, with D perhaps TRBD2 (6 bases). V dropped 7 bases and J dropped 5 bases, with 19 bases sitting between them. This CDR3 has 15 residues. The chain's CDR3 is CASNTRRGRGDTQYF. In DNA form, the CDR3 reads TGTGCCAGCAATACGCGGCGGGGCCGGGGAGATACGCAGTATTTT.

There are a few counts of this clonotype. This chain connects TRBV5-4 to TRBJ2-2; 14 nucleotides line up with TRBD2. Germline assignment: CDR1 SGHNT and CDR2 YYREEE (reference sequence). The ends lost 3 bases at V and 5 bases at J; junction bases unmatched: 6. The CDR3 is made up of 17 amino acids. The CDR3 nucleotides read TGTGCCAGCAGCTCGGGGACTAGCGGGAGATATACCGGGGAGCTGTTTTTT. Protein sequence: CASSSGTSGRYTGELFF.

The chain combines TRBV19 with TRBJ1-2, with a tentative D call TRBD1 (5 bases). Trimming cost V 3 bases and J 4 bases, with 15 bases left between them. The CDR3 covers 15 residues. Germline loops: CDR1 LNHDA, CDR2 SQIVND (reference sequence). Here the CDR3 reads CASSIAGQRVYGYTF. The CDR3 region has the DNA TGTGCCAGTAGTATTGCGGGGCAGCGGGTCTATGGCTACACCTTC.

The chain combines TRBV12-3 or TRBV12-4 with TRBJ1-1; D ambiguous. V shed 6 bases and J shed 11 bases, with 25 bases lying between them. The CDR3 runs to 15 residues. Here the CDR3 DNA reads TGTGCCAGCAGCTACCCGGACTGGGGAATCGACGAGGCTTTCTTT. It yields the protein CASSYPDWGIDEAFF.

This clonotype was found many times. The rearrangement uses TRBV15 and TRBJ1-1; 8 bases line up with TRBD1. The CDR3 is 15 residues long. Looked up from germline, CDR1 is LNHNV and CDR2 is YYDKDF (reference sequence). Unmatched junction bases numbered 8, after V lost 1 base and J lost 7 bases. The CDR3 is CATSRGDAGGYEAFF. Written as DNA, the CDR3 is TGTGCCACCAGCAGAGGGGATGCAGGGGGCTATGAAGCTTTCTTT.

This clonotype appeared once. Here the CDR3 DNA reads TGCGCCAGCAGCGGTTTACCGGGACAGGGGGCGGGTATGAACACTGAAGCTTTCTTT. Translated: CASSGLPGQGAGMNTEAFF. The chain links TRBV5-1 to TRBJ1-1; 12 bases line up with TRBD1. CDR1 is SGHRS, CDR2 YFSETQ, per germline. With V trimmed by 4 bases and J by 0 bases, 13 bases remained unmatched. This CDR3 is built from 19 residues.

The chain combines TRBV12-3 or TRBV12-4 with TRBJ2-3, with a tentative D call TRBD1 (5 bases). Trimming stripped 5 bases from V and 0 bases from J, with 12 bases between. The CDR3 is 15 residues long. The DNA of the CDR3 is TGTGCCAGCAGTGGGGCTGGGTTTAGCACAGATACGCAGTATTTT. Translated, it gives CASSGAGFSTDTQYF.

Many counts were recorded for this clonotype. The chain has TRBV20-1 and TRBJ2-3, with TRBD2 as a possible D gene (7 bases). The germline V gene has CDR1 DFQATT and CDR2 SNEGSKA (reference sequence). The germline V and J ends were trimmed by 4 bases and 0 bases, with 14 bases remaining between them. The length of the CDR3 is 15 residues. This chain's CDR3 is CSAKVRGGSTDTQYF. CDR3 coding DNA: TGCAGTGCTAAAGTGAGGGGGGGCAGCACAGATACGCAGTATTTT.

This clonotype was counted only a few times. The chain employs TRBV5-1 and TRBJ2-2; D is unresolved. Germline V gene lookup returns CDR1 SGHRS and CDR2 YFSETQ. Trimming pared 0 bases from V and 5 bases from J, leaving 11 bases between. The CDR3 extends over 15 amino acids. The CDR3 nucleotides are TGCGCCAGCAGCTTGGCGTGGGGTCTTACCGGGGAGCTGTTTTTT. It codes for CASSLAWGLTGELFF.

The table lists this clonotype with a few counts. The rearrangement links TRBV29-1 to TRBJ2-1; 8 bases are a match to TRBD2. J lost 2 bases, V lost 8 bases, and 11 bases had no gene match. CDR1 SQVTM and CDR2 ANQGSEA come from the germline V gene. CDR3 length equals 15 residues. The CDR3 DNA reads as TGCAGCTGCCCTGGGCTTAGCGGGACCTACAATGAGCAGTTCTTC. This codes for CSCPGLSGTYNEQFF.

There are a few counts of this clonotype. The chain uses TRBV20-1 and TRBJ2-7; a weak D match, TRBD2 (5 bases). The germline gives CDR1 DFQATT, CDR2 SNEGSKA (reference sequence). The length of the CDR3 is 10 residues. The germline V and J ends were trimmed by 6 bases and 7 bases, with 10 bases remaining between them. CDR3 sequence (DNA): TGCAGTGCCAGATCGGGAGAGCAGTACTTC. Protein sequence: CSARSGEQYF.

V is TRBV7-2 and J is TRBJ2-7, with TRBD1 matching 9 bases. This CDR3 region has 15 residues. The V segment lost 3 bases and the J segment 4 bases; nucleotides outside the gene matches: 7. Germline V gene lookup returns CDR1 SGHTA and CDR2 FQGNSA. CDR3 DNA: TGTGCCAGCAGCTTGACCGGGACAGGGAAGTACGAGCAGTACTTC. This translates into CASSLTGTGKYEQYF.

V gene TRBV6-5 combines with J gene TRBJ1-5, with a possible D match to TRBD1 (5 bases). Germline V CDR1 and CDR2: MNHEY, SVGAGI. Trimming cost V 2 bases and J 4 bases, with 12 bases left between them. The CDR3 is 15 residues long. CDR3 sequence (DNA): TGTGCCAGCAGTTACGGGGCAGGGATTAATCAGCCCCAGCATTTT. This codes for CASSYGAGINQPQHF.

This clonotype was counted between two and nine times. J is TRBJ1-1 and V is TRBV15; 9 positions agree with TRBD1. V lost 1 base, J lost 10 bases, and 13 bases stayed unmatched. Per germline, CDR1 LNHNV and CDR2 YYDKDF (reference sequence). CDR3 length equals 16 residues. CDR3 amino acids: CATSRGDRDRVAVAFF. CDR3 in DNA: TGTGCCACCAGCAGAGGAGATCGGGACAGGGTGGCGGTAGCTTTCTTT.

This clonotype has at least ten counts. CDR3 sequence reads: CASSYSSASEQFF. CDR3 nucleotides: TGTGCCAGCAGTTACTCTAGCGCGAGTGAGCAGTTCTTC. The rearrangement uses TRBV6-2 or TRBV6-3 and TRBJ2-1; D perhaps matches TRBD2 (5 bases). The CDR3 runs 13 residues. Trimming removed 0 bases at V and 9 bases at J, with 9 bases between. CDR1 and CDR2 (germline): MNHEY, SVGEGT.

This clonotype showed up many times. This chain joins TRBV6-2 or TRBV6-3 and TRBJ2-1; D may be TRBD2 (6 bases). Germline V gene data show CDR1 as MNHEY and CDR2 as SVGEGT. Trimming left V 3 bases short and J 10 bases short, with 13 bases between. The length of the CDR3 is 13 residues. In DNA form, the CDR3 reads TGTGCCAGCAGTTATCCGGGAGTTGACGAGCAGTTCTTC. This encodes CASSYPGVDEQFF.

This clonotype was observed a few times. A read error may explain this, as a much larger clone is one base away. The V gene is TRBV12-3 or TRBV12-4, the J gene TRBJ2-3; 10 positions agree with TRBD2. The CDR3 is 15 residues long. The V segment lost 6 bases and the J segment 1 base; nucleotides outside the gene matches: 4. The CDR3 DNA reads as TGTGCCAGCAGCCACGGGACTAGCGGCACAGATACGCAGTATTTT. Its translation: CASSHGTSGTDTQYF.

This rearrangement joins TRBV30 to TRBJ2-1; D uncertain. The V gene's germline CDR1 is GTSNPN and CDR2 SVGIG (reference sequence). The CDR3 is 13 amino acids. The ends were cut back, 2 bases at V and 6 bases at J, with 11 bases in the middle. CDR3: CAWSIGFSNEQFF. The CDR3 nucleotides are TGTGCCTGGAGTATAGGATTCAGCAATGAGCAGTTCTTC.

The chain carries TRBV7-9 and TRBJ1-4; D remains unclear. The germline V and J ends were trimmed by 3 bases and 3 bases, with 8 bases remaining between them. CDR3 length equals 14 residues. CDR1 is SEHNR, CDR2 FQNEAQ, per germline (reference sequence). CDR3: CASSFERSNEKLFF. The CDR3 nucleotides are TGTGCCAGCAGCTTCGAGAGATCTAATGAAAAACTGTTTTTT.

This clonotype was counted only a few times. V and J are TRBV24-1 and TRBJ1-2, with 7 bases lining up with TRBD1. V lost 4 bases, J lost 7 bases, and 8 bases stayed unmatched. This CDR3 spans 14 amino acids. The germline V gene encodes CDR1 KGHDR and CDR2 SFDVKD. For the CDR3, the DNA is TGTGCCACCAGTGACAACAGGGGAAGTGGTGGCTACACCTTC. Translated, it gives CATSDNRGSGGYTF.

The chain recombines TRBV7-9 with TRBJ2-7; D perhaps matches TRBD1 (6 bases). Germline CDR1 reads SEHNR; CDR2 reads FQNEAQ (reference sequence). This CDR3 has 13 residues. V was trimmed by 5 bases and J by 1 base, leaving 9 bases between them. In DNA, the CDR3 is TGTGCCAGCAGCGCGGACAGATCCTACGAGCAGTACTTC. Its protein is CASSADRSYEQYF.

There are many counts of this clonotype. The chain employs TRBV20-1 and TRBJ1-5; TRBD1 matches 7 bases. The J segment lost 3 bases and the V segment lost 4 bases, leaving 3 bases of the junction unmatched. CDR1 and CDR2 (germline): DFQATT, SNEGSKA (reference sequence). The CDR3 runs to 13 residues. The CDR3 nucleotides read TGCAGTGCTAAGGGGGCGTACAATCAGCCCCAGCATTTT. Translation gives CSAKGAYNQPQHF.